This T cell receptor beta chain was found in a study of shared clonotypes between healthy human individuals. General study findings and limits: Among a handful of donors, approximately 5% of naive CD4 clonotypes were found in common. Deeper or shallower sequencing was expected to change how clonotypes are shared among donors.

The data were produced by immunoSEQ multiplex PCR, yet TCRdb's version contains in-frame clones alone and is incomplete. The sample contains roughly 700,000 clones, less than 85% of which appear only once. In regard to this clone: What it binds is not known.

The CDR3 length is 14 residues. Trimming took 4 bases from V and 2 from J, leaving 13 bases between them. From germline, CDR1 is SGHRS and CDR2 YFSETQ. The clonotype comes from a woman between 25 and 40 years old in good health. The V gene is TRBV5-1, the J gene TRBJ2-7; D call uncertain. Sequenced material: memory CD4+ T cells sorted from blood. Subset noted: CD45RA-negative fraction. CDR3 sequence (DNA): TGCGCCAGCAGCCAGGCCGTTGAGACCTACGAGCAGTACTTC. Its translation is CASSQAVETYEQYF.